The sequence of this T cell receptor beta chain was determined in a study of shared clonotypes between healthy human individuals (dated by TCRdb to between 2020 and 2021). Regarding the research as a whole: A couple of women and a few men aged 18 to 49 years were included in the cohort. For each donor, CD4 naive and CD4 memory were each run on three plates, CD8 naive on two plates, and CD8 memory on one plate. To estimate repertoire size and how much clonotype sharing occurs between individuals, the study deeply sequenced the blood TCR repertoires of five or six healthy adults. To increase sequencing depth and limit assay-specific biases, different laboratories used diverse techniques to prepare libraries and sequence TCR repertoires. Each donor's leukapheresis produced roughly between roughly 0.85 and 10 billion PBMCs.

Points the paper makes about the study in general: Higher generation probabilities were observed for clonotypes shared by all four sorted-subset donors than for non-shared clonotypes. Pairwise subsampling indicated that sequencing depth was expected to affect the degree of clonotype sharing among donors. Larger estimated clonotype richness was generally found for naive subsets than for memory subsets. Because the study included only a small number of donors, the genetic and exposure-history diversity represented was limited. Across four donors, approximately 5% of naive CD4, roughly 3.8% of naive CD8, 2.3% of memory CD4, and approximately 0.4% of memory CD8 clonotypes were shared. Sampling was limited to blood, and TCR repertoires in tissue likely differ from TCR repertoires in blood. Rarefaction of sorted-subset datasets indicated incomplete sequencing despite the large sequencing depth.

Using the deep immunoSEQ assay, TCR CDR3 regions were amplified from genomic DNA by multiplex PCR. Extracted genomic DNA from each cell subset was spread evenly across all wells of several immunoSEQ 96-well plates, with each plate serving as a replicate. Each replicate PCR for sorted subsets received around 210 ng genomic DNA, equal to around 32,000 T cell genomes. Purified libraries were measured with a Qubit 3.0 fluorometer, size-checked on a Bioanalyzer 2100, and measured again with the KAPA Library Quantification kit. Each immunoSEQ 96-well plate was sequenced on its own single-read 150-cycle Illumina NextSeq 550 flow cell. The source study handled its data this way. Because the immunoSEQ output included only junctional sequences and no quality scores, the filtering could not be the same as the filtering used for full-length reads. To assign V/J genes and CDR3, sequences were annotated using PyIR, a Python wrapper for IgBLAST v1.9, with IMGT germline references. Reads with weak V/J assignments (E-value above 1e-6), missing CDR3, stop codons, out-of-frame junctions, or ambiguous translated residues were removed. V3J clonotypes were defined as sequences sharing an identical inferred V gene, J gene, and CDR3 amino acid sequence. Percentage overlap between repertoires was computed as shared unique clonotypes divided by the size of the smaller repertoire. Repertoire richness was assessed with RTK rarefaction, the Chao1 estimator, and Recon v2.1 estimates of unobserved clonotypes. For all TCRbeta clonotypes obtained by the gDNA method from four donors, generation probabilities were computed with OLGA. TCRdb provides this immuneACCESS table in a form limited to in-frame rearrangements. Some clones are lacking; in checked studies, under half of them reflect an unresolved V gene, and why the rest are absent is not known. That table gives V, J and clone size, and the DNA gave D and trimming. The sample includes some 2,100,000 clones, with nearly 97% observed a single time. Approximately 0.13% of the sample is held by the ten biggest clonotypes.

Healthy HIV-negative adults with no recently reported acute infections or vaccinations were included as donors. Every donor was a Caucasian adult living in Nashville, Tennessee, USA. CD4+ T cells were enriched by magnetic negative selection; naive cells were then positively selected on CD45RA, and the negative fraction formed the memory subset. Blood was obtained by leukapheresis, after which PBMCs were separated by Ficoll-Histopaque density gradient centrifugation and cryopreserved in liquid nitrogen vapor phase. Analytical flow cytometry was used to check the purity and quantity of every magnetically sorted T cell population. Each sorted fraction had its genomic DNA isolated and then quantified by UV absorbance on a Nanodrop 2000c. This clone was seen just once. Its antigen target is currently unknown. No quality values exist for individual bases; no much larger clone is one base distant. Sequenced sample: naive CD4+ T cells sorted from blood. The cell subset or site label for this specimen denotes: CD45RA+ positively selected. This receptor was obtained from a man aged 18 to 30 in good health.

The CDR3 protein sequence reads: CASSTLSGFGELFF. The sequenced DNA: TGTGCCAGCAGTACCCTTTCTGGATTCGGGGAGCTGTTTTTT. Recombination joined TRBV25-1 with TRBJ2-2, with the D gene call left open. At the junction V is shortened by 5 bases and J by 7 bases, with 14 bases in between. According to the germline V gene, CDR1 reads MGHDK and CDR2 reads SYGVNS. The CDR3 measures 14 amino acids from cysteine to phenylalanine. This entry keeps only the CDR3 DNA: 42 bases, framed from base 1.